Following are 32 T cell receptor beta chains from one sample sequenced in a study of shared clonotypes between healthy human individuals (dated by TCRdb to 2018 to 2021). Library method: the immunoSEQ multiplex PCR assay. The table was pulled from immuneACCESS by TCRdb, which kept in-frame rearrangements only. Such tables lose some clones; where checked, under half of the loss comes from unresolved V genes, and the rest has no known cause. The sample data list under 2,000,000 clones, and about 95% of these were observed just once. The top ten clonotypes cover 1% to 1.5% of the sample. CD8 naive samples were obtained by positive selection for CCR7 among CD45RO-negative cells, yielding a CD45RA+CCR7+ population from which TemRA cells were excluded. The material sequenced was naive CD8+ T cells sorted from blood. The cell subset or site label corresponds to: CD45RA+CCR7+. The receptors derive from a man younger than 35 in good health.

As for this clone: The junction departs from germline at one end; a sequencing error may be responsible. The chain links TRBV10-3 to TRBJ2-5; possibly TRBD1 or TRBD2 for D (6 bases each). CDR1 is ENHRY and CDR2 is SYGVKD in the germline V gene. The CDR3 contains 11 residues. CDR3 amino acids: CAISEGGPQHF. Here the CDR3 DNA reads TGTGCCATCAGTGAAGGGGGGCCCCAACACTTC.

The chain recombines TRBV15 with TRBJ2-3; D may match TRBD1 or TRBD2 (5 bases each). The germline gives CDR1 LNHNV, CDR2 YYDKDF (reference sequence). V lost 0 bases and J 4 bases, leaving 14 bases between the germline ends. This CDR3 is 16 amino acids long. CDR3 sequence reads: CATSRESGRESDTQYF. CDR3 bases: TGTGCCACCAGCAGAGAATCGGGCAGGGAGTCAGATACGCAGTATTTT.

The chain couples TRBV6-5 to TRBJ2-5; D gene ambiguous. The V and J ends lost 2 bases and 5 bases respectively, with 9 bases between them. Germline CDR1 is MNHEY and CDR2 is SVGAGI. The CDR3 sequence is 13 residues long. The CDR3 nucleotides read TGTGCCAGCAGTTACGCGTTTGGGGAGACCCAGTACTTC. Its protein product is CASSYAFGETQYF.

The chain couples TRBV6-6 to TRBJ1-6; D possibly corresponds to TRBD1 (5 bases). The germline CDR1 and CDR2 sequences are MNHNY and SVGAGI (reference sequence). V was pared by 5 bases and J by 3 bases, with 11 bases between. This CDR3 has 15 residues. This CDR3 is CASSTGGLYNSPLHF. The DNA of the CDR3 is TGTGCCAGCAGTACCGGGGGACTCTATAATTCACCCCTCCACTTT.

V gene TRBV10-3 combines with J gene TRBJ2-1, with D unresolved. CDR3 length: 14 residues. Trimming left V 4 bases short and J 6 bases short, with 13 bases between. The germline V gene has CDR1 ENHRY and CDR2 SYGVKD. CDR3 loop: CAISVAVSPNEQFF. CDR3 coding DNA: TGTGCCATCAGTGTGGCCGTTAGCCCCAATGAGCAGTTCTTC.

The gene calls are TRBV4-1 and TRBJ2-5; either TRBD1 or TRBD2 may fit D (5 bases each). The germline V and J ends were trimmed by 4 bases and 2 bases, with 17 bases remaining between them. The CDR3 runs to 16 residues. Germline V gene sequence: CDR1 MGHRA, CDR2 YSYEKL. This chain's CDR3 is CASSPLRGGEQETQYF. CDR3 sequence (DNA): TGCGCCAGCAGCCCCCTGAGGGGTGGAGAACAAGAGACCCAGTACTTC.

Points on this clone: This specimen includes other DNA sequences encoding the same CDR3. The CDR3 here is CASSLLGVNTEAFF. CDR3 sequence (DNA): TGTGCCAGCAGCTTATTAGGGGTGAACACTGAAGCTTTCTTT. This chain uses TRBV7-9 with TRBJ1-1, with a possible D match to TRBD1 (5 bases). Germline V lookup: CDR1 SEHNR, CDR2 FQNEAQ (reference sequence). The CDR3 loop spans 14 amino acids. V dropped 2 bases and J dropped 0 bases, with 7 bases sitting between them.

This clone was found once. The rearrangement joins TRBV4-1 to TRBJ2-7, with unresolved D. In germline, CDR1 is MGHRA, CDR2 YSYEKL. V was pared by 8 bases and J by 4 bases, with 15 bases between. The CDR3 contains 13 residues. The CDR3 reads CASATDEGYEQYF. CDR3 in DNA: TGCGCCAGCGCCACAGACGAAGGGTACGAGCAGTACTTC.

The chain employs TRBV7-9 and TRBJ2-2; 10 bases map to TRBD2. CDR1 is SEHNR and CDR2 is FQNEAQ in the germline V gene (reference sequence). CDR3 size: 17 residues. After removal of 5 bases from V and 0 bases from J, the junction contained 6 bases not matched to a gene. The DNA of the CDR3 is TGTGCCAGCAGCCAACTAGCGGGACCCGCGAACACCGGGGAGCTGTTTTTT. Protein: CASSQLAGPANTGELFF. Drawing the rest from reference TRBV7-9 and TRBJ2-2, the complete variable domain is DTGVSQNPRHKITKRGQNVTFRCDPISEHNRLYWYRQTLGQGPEFLTYFQNEAQLEKSRLLSDRFSAERPKGSFSTLEIQRTEQGDSAMYLCASSQLAGPANTGELFFGEGSRLTVL.

This chain joins TRBV27 and TRBJ1-2; possibly TRBD1 for D (5 bases). Deletions cut 3 bases from V and 4 bases from J, with 12 bases between. The CDR3 totals 14 residues. Germline-derived CDR1 and CDR2 are MNHEY and SMNVEV (reference sequence). CDR3 region: CASSFSGPFYGYTF. For the CDR3, the DNA is TGTGCCAGCAGTTTCTCAGGGCCATTCTATGGCTACACCTTC.

V is TRBV9 and J is TRBJ2-7; 7 positions match TRBD1. Per the germline V gene, CDR1 is SGDLS and CDR2 is YYNGEE. Trimming cost V 0 bases and J 6 bases; bases outside gene matches: 18. The CDR3 runs 18 residues. CDR3 nucleotide sequence: TGTGCCAGCAGCGTAGCTAGGGACAGCAAGTCCGGCCGACTCGAGCAGTACTTC. It yields the protein CASSVARDSKSGRLEQYF.

Details on this clone: Relative to the germline gene, one junction end is altered; a read error may explain this. In the same sample, other DNA sequences code for this CDR3. The CDR3 region has the DNA TGTGCTAGCAGCCTGGGACTCAGCTCCTACAATGAGCAGTTCTTC. It translates to CASSLGLSSYNEQFF. The chain couples TRBV7-7 to TRBJ2-1; possible D gene TRBD2, 6 bases. The length of the CDR3 is 15 residues. CDR1 is SSHAT and CDR2 is FNYEAQ in the germline V gene (reference sequence).

In regard to this clone: Within the sample, other DNA sequences also encode this same CDR3. The gene calls are TRBV27 and TRBJ2-7; no firm D call. The CDR3 has 13 residues. V dropped 6 bases and J dropped 0 bases, with 9 bases sitting between them. Per germline, CDR1 MNHEY and CDR2 SMNVEV (reference sequence). The CDR3 sequence is CASSPGSSYEQYF. CDR3 in DNA: TGTGCCAGCAGCCCAGGTAGCTCCTACGAGCAGTACTTC.

The chain carries TRBV6-5 and TRBJ1-2; 9 nucleotides align to TRBD1. CDR1 and CDR2 (germline): MNHEY, SVGAGI. The V segment lost 8 bases and the J segment 5 bases; nucleotides outside the gene matches: 3. The CDR3 is made up of 12 amino acids. The CDR3, as DNA: TGTGCCAGCGGGGGGACAGGGTATGGCTACACCTTC. This gives the protein CASGGTGYGYTF.

This CDR3 reads CASSYGGSLTEAFF. The CDR3 region has the DNA TGTGCCAGCAGCTACGGAGGGTCCCTGACTGAAGCTTTCTTT. The rearrangement uses TRBV6-5 and TRBJ1-1, with D unclear. The CDR3 is 14 amino acids. Between the trimmed V and J ends, which lost 6 bases and 5 bases, there was a span of 16 bases. Germline V CDR1 and CDR2: MNHEY, SVGAGI.

The chain is built from TRBV9 and TRBJ2-1; TRBD1 matches 9 bases. The CDR3 has 15 residues. Germline CDR1 SGDLS, CDR2 YYNGEE. The V gene end was trimmed by 3 bases and the J gene end by 3 bases; junction bases not matched to a gene: 4. CDR3 residues: CASSAGTGHYNEQFF. CDR3 DNA sequence: TGTGCCAGCAGCGCCGGGACAGGGCACTACAATGAGCAGTTCTTC.

The chain couples TRBV21-1 to TRBJ2-5. TRBV21-1 is labeled a pseudogene. The length of the CDR3 is 16 residues. CDR3 sequence reads: CASSKAPRVGQETQYF. CDR3 bases: TGTGCCAGCAGCAAAGCTCCCAGAGTGGGGCAAGAGACCCAGTACTTC.

The gene calls are TRBV29-1 and TRBJ1-1, with 9 bases lining up with TRBD1. CDR1 is SQVTM, CDR2 ANQGSEA, per germline. Trimming removed 5 bases from V and 5 bases from J; junction bases left unmatched: 6. This CDR3 contains 13 residues. CDR3 sequence (DNA): TGCAGCGTTAATGGACAGGGGATTACTGAAGCTTTCTTT. It translates to CSVNGQGITEAFF.

The V call is TRBV6-1, the J call TRBJ2-3, with no clear D. Germline V gene data show CDR1 as MNHNS and CDR2 as SASEGT. Trimming shortened V by 6 bases and J by 2 bases, and 15 bases separated the two germline ends. The CDR3 is made up of 15 amino acids. CDR3 sequence reads: CASSRMDGYTDTQYF. CDR3 nucleotide sequence: TGTGCCAGCAGCCGAATGGACGGATACACAGATACGCAGTATTTT.

The rearrangement joins TRBV4-1 to TRBJ1-2, with D possibly being TRBD1 (5 bases). V gave up 0 bases and J gave up 7 bases, with 18 bases separating them. Germline CDR1 MGHRA, CDR2 YSYEKL. The CDR3 is 16 residues long. This CDR3 is CASSQDQWQGYGGYTF. The CDR3, as DNA: TGCGCCAGCAGCCAAGATCAGTGGCAGGGCTACGGTGGCTACACCTTC.

The chain uses TRBV9 and TRBJ1-2, with 7 bases matching TRBD1. The CDR3 contains 14 residues. Germline CDR1 reads SGDLS; CDR2 reads YYNGEE. With 0 bases clipped from V and 8 bases from J, the junction kept 7 bases outside the gene matches. The CDR3 here is CASSVDETGPGYTF. CDR3 sequence (DNA): TGTGCCAGCAGCGTAGATGAGACAGGGCCCGGCTACACCTTC.

This chain links TRBV7-9 with TRBJ2-2; 9 bases map to TRBD2. CDR3 length: 16 amino acids. V dropped 5 bases and J dropped 2; count of bases not matched to a gene: 6. CDR1 SEHNR and CDR2 FQNEAQ come from the germline V gene (reference sequence). CDR3 residues: CASSEERGVNTGELFF. For the CDR3, the DNA is TGTGCCAGCAGCGAAGAGCGGGGGGTAAACACCGGGGAGCTGTTTTTT.

A note on this clone: Other DNA sequences in the same sample also yield this CDR3. The chain carries TRBV27 and TRBJ1-5, with a weak D call TRBD1 (5 bases). CDR1 MNHEY and CDR2 SMNVEV come from the germline V gene (reference sequence). V was pared by 6 bases and J by 1 base, with 10 bases between. The CDR3 length is 14 residues. The CDR3 sequence: CASSPGGSNQPQHF. CDR3 nucleotides: TGTGCCAGCAGCCCCGGGGGGAGCAATCAGCCCCAGCATTTT.

In regard to this clone: This specimen includes other DNA sequences encoding the same CDR3. J is TRBJ2-7 and V is TRBV29-1; D is perhaps TRBD1 or TRBD2 (5 bases each). Germline V gene data show CDR1 as SQVTM and CDR2 as ANQGSEA. This CDR3 has 13 amino acids. This chain's CDR3 is CSVRGTGSYEQYF. CDR3 coding DNA: TGCAGTGTGAGGGGTACAGGCTCCTACGAGCAGTACTTC.

The rearrangement uses TRBV7-2 and TRBJ1-1; D uncertain. The CDR3 is 14 amino acids. The V gene lost 2 bases and the J gene lost 11 bases, with 18 bases spanning the gap. Germline V gene lookup returns CDR1 SGHTA and CDR2 FQGNSA. The CDR3 reads CASSLWYDPSGAFF. Here the CDR3 DNA reads TGTGCCAGCAGCTTATGGTACGACCCAAGCGGGGCTTTCTTT.

As to this clone: Other DNA sequences in this specimen translate into the identical CDR3. The V call is TRBV9, the J call TRBJ2-3; possible D gene TRBD1, 6 bases. From germline, CDR1 is SGDLS and CDR2 YYNGEE. Between the trimmed V and J ends, which lost 4 bases and 0 bases, there was a span of 9 bases. The CDR3 consists of 14 residues. In nucleotides, the CDR3 is TGTGCCAGCAGCTTAGGGGGTAGCACAGATACGCAGTATTTT. This gives the protein CASSLGGSTDTQYF.

The chain employs TRBV19 and TRBJ2-2; D is undetermined. The length of the CDR3 is 14 residues. Germline CDR1 LNHDA, CDR2 SQIVND (reference sequence). The V and J ends lost 3 bases and 4 bases respectively, with 9 bases between them. CDR3 sequence reads: CASSMGSGTGELFF. The CDR3 DNA reads as TGTGCCAGTAGTATGGGGTCGGGCACCGGGGAGCTGTTTTTT.

Only one count was recorded for this clone. The chain employs TRBV4-3 and TRBJ2-7; D might be TRBD1 (6 bases). Trimming left V 4 bases short and J 5 bases short, with 15 bases between. The CDR3 is made up of 14 amino acids. The germline V gene encodes CDR1 LGHNA and CDR2 YSLEER. CDR3 sequence (DNA): TGCGCCAGCAGCCCCGCCCAGGGGCTCGACGAGCAGTACTTC. This sequence encodes CASSPAQGLDEQYF.

The chain is built from TRBV6-5 and TRBJ1-5; D call uncertain. Deletions cut 5 bases from V and 9 bases from J, with 11 bases between. Germline V gene data show CDR1 as MNHEY and CDR2 as SVGAGI. CDR3 length equals 12 residues. CDR3 in DNA: TGTGCCAGCAGTGAAGGGATTCTGCCCCAGCATTTT. Its translation: CASSEGILPQHF.

Only one count was recorded for this clone. CDR3 nucleotides: TGTGCCAGCAGCGTAGAGGCTAGCGGGGGAAGCGAGCAGTACTTC. This sequence encodes CASSVEASGGSEQYF. The chain has TRBV9 and TRBJ2-7; 10 bases align to TRBD2. V gave up 0 bases and J gave up 6 bases; unmatched junction bases: 6. The CDR3 loop spans 15 amino acids. Germline CDR1 reads SGDLS; CDR2 reads YYNGEE. The full variable domain, rest sourced from reference TRBV9 and TRBJ2-7, is DSGVTQTPKHLITATGQRVTLRCSPRSGDLSVYWYQQSLDQGLQFLIQYYNGEERAKGNILERFSAQQFPDLHSELNLSSLELGDSALYFCASSVEASGGSEQYFGPGTRLTVT.

This clone was picked up a small number of times. The chain links TRBV27 to TRBJ1-2; D is unclear. CDR1 MNHEY and CDR2 SMNVEV come from the germline V gene (reference sequence). V dropped 2 bases and J dropped 3 bases, with 10 bases sitting between them. CDR3 length: 14 residues. The CDR3 region is CASSLSGFDYGYTF. DNA for the CDR3: TGTGCCAGCAGTTTAAGTGGCTTCGACTATGGCTACACCTTC.

The CDR3 nucleotides read TGTGCCAGCAGCTTAGCTTCAGGGGACGAGCAGTACTTC. Protein sequence: CASSLASGDEQYF. The chain joins TRBV13 to TRBJ2-7, with a weak D call TRBD1 (6 bases). This CDR3 spans 13 amino acids. The germline V gene has CDR1 PRHDT and CDR2 FYEKMQ (reference sequence). V was trimmed by 1 base and J by 5 bases, leaving 9 bases between them.